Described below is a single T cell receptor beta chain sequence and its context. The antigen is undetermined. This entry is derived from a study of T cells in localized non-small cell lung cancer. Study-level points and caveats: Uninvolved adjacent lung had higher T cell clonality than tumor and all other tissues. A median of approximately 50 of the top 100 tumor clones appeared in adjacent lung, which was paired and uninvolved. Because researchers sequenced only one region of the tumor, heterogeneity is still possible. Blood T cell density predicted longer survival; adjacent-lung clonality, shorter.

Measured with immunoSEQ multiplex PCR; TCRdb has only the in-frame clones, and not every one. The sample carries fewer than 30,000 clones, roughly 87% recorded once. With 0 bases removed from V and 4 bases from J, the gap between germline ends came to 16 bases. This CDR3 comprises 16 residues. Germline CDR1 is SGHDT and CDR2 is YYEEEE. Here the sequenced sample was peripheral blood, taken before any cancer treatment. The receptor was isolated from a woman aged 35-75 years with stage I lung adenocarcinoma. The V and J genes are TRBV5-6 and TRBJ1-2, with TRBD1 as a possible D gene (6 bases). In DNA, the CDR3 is TGTGCCAGCAGCTTGGAGCGGCAGGGGTTTAGCTATGGCTACACCTTC. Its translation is CASSLERQGFSYGYTF.